Listed here are 27 T cell receptor beta chains from one sample, sequenced in a study of PD-1 blockade in mismatch repair-deficient tumors. Clones were sequenced by immunoSEQ multiplex PCR, and TCRdb holds only the in-frame ones, with some missing. In the table there are 45,000 to 55,000 clones, approximately 84% of which are singletons. Here the sequenced sample was peripheral blood, taken about 4.5 months after starting pembrolizumab. All receptors derive from an adult with mismatch repair-deficient cancer.

The V and J genes are TRBV19 and TRBJ1-2; D unclear. The CDR3 has 14 residues. V lost 3 bases and J lost 2, with 10 bases in between. The germline V gene has CDR1 LNHDA and CDR2 SQIVND (reference sequence). CDR3 nucleotide sequence: TGTGCCAGTAGTATTCCCGGGATCAACTATGGCTACACCTTC. Translation gives CASSIPGINYGYTF.

The CDR3 nucleotides read TGTGCCAGCAGCCCGGGGACAGGGGGCTTTGGAAACACCATATATTTT. Its protein is CASSPGTGGFGNTIYF. V usage is TRBV7-6 and J usage is TRBJ1-3; 12 nucleotides agree with TRBD1. V trimming: 5 bases; J trimming: 3 bases; junction bases outside the gene matches: 5. CDR1 is SGHVS and CDR2 is FNYEAQ in the germline V gene. This CDR3 comprises 16 residues.

The rearrangement uses TRBV13 and TRBJ2-6; D possibly matches TRBD1 or TRBD2 (5 bases each). Trimming left V 4 bases short and J 0 bases short, with 10 bases between. This CDR3 spans 16 amino acids. Per the germline V gene, CDR1 is PRHDT and CDR2 is FYEKMQ (reference sequence). CDR3 in DNA: TGTGCCAGCAGCTCGAGGGACGGCTCTGGGGCCAACGTCCTGACTTTC. Translation gives CASSSRDGSGANVLTF.

The chain has TRBV7-3 and TRBJ1-2; D is uncertain. CDR1 is SGHTA, CDR2 FQGTGA, per germline. Trimming cost V 1 base and J 7 bases, with 7 bases left between them. The CDR3 totals 12 residues. CDR3 sequence (DNA): TGTGCCAGCAGCTTAATAGGGTCTGGCTACACCTTC. Translation gives CASSLIGSGYTF.

The CDR3 reads CASKTGGGLGYGYTF. The CDR3 DNA reads as TGTGCCAGCAAAACAGGGGGCGGGCTAGGATATGGCTACACCTTC. This chain connects TRBV6-5 to TRBJ1-2; 9 bases match TRBD1. V lost 7 bases to trimming and J lost 5 bases; unmatched junction nucleotides: 11. This CDR3 spans 15 amino acids. Germline values: CDR1 MNHEY, CDR2 SVGAGI.

J is TRBJ2-7 and V is TRBV7-9, with 9 bases identical to TRBD2. Germline CDR1 reads SEHNR; CDR2 reads FQNEAQ (reference sequence). Trimming cost V 4 bases and J 3 bases; bases outside gene matches: 4. The CDR3 runs to 14 residues. The CDR3 DNA follows: TGTGCCAGCAGCTCCCAGACTAGCGGCTACGAGCAGTACTTC. Its protein product is CASSSQTSGYEQYF.

The chain carries TRBV7-9 and TRBJ2-1, with a possible D match to TRBD2 (5 bases). CDR3 length: 14 residues. The germline gives CDR1 SEHNR, CDR2 FQNEAQ (reference sequence). V was clipped by 1 base and J by 8 bases, with 12 bases between them. In DNA, the CDR3 is TGTGCCAGCAGCTTAGGTCGGAGGACGGATGAGCAGTTCTTC. As protein: CASSLGRRTDEQFF.

This chain links TRBV9 with TRBJ2-2, with D maybe TRBD2 (6 bases). Germline assignment: CDR1 SGDLS and CDR2 YYNGEE. V lost 0 bases and J 7 bases, leaving 13 bases between the germline ends. The CDR3 has 15 amino acids. The CDR3 sequence: CASSVAGSSIGELFF. The CDR3 nucleotides are TGTGCCAGCAGCGTAGCCGGGAGTTCGATCGGGGAGCTGTTTTTT.

The chain uses TRBV11-2 and TRBJ2-1; the D is unclear. Deletions cut 1 base from V and 3 bases from J, with 10 bases between. The germline CDR1 and CDR2 sequences are SGHAT and FQNNGV. The CDR3 covers 15 residues. The CDR3 loop is CASSLGTSSYNEQFF. Here the CDR3 DNA reads TGTGCCAGCAGCTTAGGGACCTCTAGCTACAATGAGCAGTTCTTC.

Only a few counts were recorded for this clone. The chain couples TRBV4-1 to TRBJ1-3; weak D call: TRBD1 (6 bases). Germline CDR1 reads MGHRA; CDR2 reads YSYEKL. V was shortened by 5 bases and J by 4 bases, with 9 bases between the two germline ends. The CDR3 loop spans 13 amino acids. DNA of the CDR3: TGCGCCAGCAGCATAACAGGGGGAAACACCATATATTTT. Its protein is CASSITGGNTIYF.

This clone was observed a single time. The rearrangement uses TRBV2 and TRBJ1-1; no definite D call. The CDR3 has 14 amino acids. CDR1 and CDR2 (germline): SNHLY, FYNNEI. Trimming took off 6 bases at V and 5 bases at J, with 16 bases between the two ends. This chain's CDR3 is CASRPTLDGTEAFF. The CDR3 DNA reads as TGTGCCAGCAGACCGACCTTGGATGGGACTGAAGCTTTCTTT.

CDR3 coding DNA: TGCGCCAGCAGCCAAGATCACGGGATGAGCACCGGGGAGCTGTTTTTT. It encodes CASSQDHGMSTGELFF. The chain employs TRBV4-3 and TRBJ2-2, with a possible D match to TRBD2 (5 bases). V lost 0 bases and J 4 bases, leaving 12 bases between the germline ends. Germline loops: CDR1 LGHNA, CDR2 YSLEER. The CDR3 runs to 16 residues.

The chain recombines TRBV5-1 with TRBJ2-5; a weak D match, TRBD1 (6 bases). V shed 4 bases and J shed 5 bases, with 15 bases lying between them. The germline V gene encodes CDR1 SGHRS and CDR2 YFSETQ. The CDR3 is made up of 14 amino acids. The CDR3 is CASSISTGTETQYF. The DNA of the CDR3 is TGCGCCAGCAGCATCTCGACAGGTACCGAGACCCAGTACTTC.

The genes are TRBV10-3 and TRBJ2-7; 10 nucleotides align to TRBD1. The ends lost 5 bases at V and 5 bases at J; junction bases unmatched: 6. The CDR3 totals 14 residues. Germline CDR1 reads ENHRY; CDR2 reads SYGVKD. The CDR3 sequence: CAISPGQGYDEQYF. CDR3 bases: TGTGCCATCAGTCCGGGACAGGGGTATGACGAGCAGTACTTC.

The chain links TRBV5-1 to TRBJ1-1; 9 nucleotides agree with TRBD1. Germline V gene lookup returns CDR1 SGHRS and CDR2 YFSETQ. The CDR3 extends over 15 amino acids. After removal of 5 bases from V and 0 bases from J, the junction contained 5 bases not matched to a gene. CDR3 loop: CASRSTGGMNTEAFF. In DNA form, the CDR3 reads TGCGCCAGCAGATCCACAGGGGGCATGAACACTGAAGCTTTCTTT.

The V and J genes are TRBV9 and TRBJ1-2; D unresolved. V dropped 4 bases and J dropped 0 bases, with 10 bases sitting between them. Germline V gives CDR1 SGDLS, CDR2 YYNGEE. The CDR3 is 14 amino acids. The CDR3 sequence: CASSTSLSNYGYTF. Here the CDR3 DNA reads TGTGCCAGCAGCACCAGCCTCTCTAACTATGGCTACACCTTC.

This chain links TRBV23-1 with TRBJ2-7, with a tentative D call TRBD1 (6 bases). TRBV23-1 is reported as an ORF; its role is uncertain. The germline V and J ends were trimmed by 1 base and 1 base, with 17 bases remaining between them. This CDR3 spans 17 amino acids. The CDR3 loop reads CASSQLQGGVRSYEQYF. The CDR3 nucleotides are TGCGCCAGCAGTCAATTACAAGGGGGAGTAAGGTCCTACGAGCAGTACTTC.

The V and J genes are TRBV5-1 and TRBJ2-7, with D tentatively TRBD1 (6 bases). Trimming removed 0 bases from V and 3 bases from J, with 7 bases in between. This CDR3 comprises 13 residues. The V gene's germline CDR1 is SGHRS and CDR2 YFSETQ. The chain's CDR3 is CASSLDRDYEQYF. The CDR3 bases are TGCGCCAGCAGCTTGGACAGGGACTACGAGCAGTACTTC.

The chain has TRBV7-2 and TRBJ2-1, with TRBD2 matching over 8 bases. Germline loops: CDR1 SGHTA, CDR2 FQGNSA. The CDR3 length is 18 residues. After removal of 5 bases from V and 9 bases from J, the junction contained 21 bases not matched to a gene. The CDR3 DNA sequence: TGTGCCAGCAGCCGCAGCCAGAGTTCAGCGGGAGTGAGGGCTGAGCAGTTCTTC. This sequence encodes CASSRSQSSAGVRAEQFF.

DNA for the CDR3: TGTGCCAGCAGCTTACGGGGGGCTAGCGGGAGGGCCCGGGAAGAGACCCAGTACTTC. Translation gives CASSLRGASGRAREETQYF. V is TRBV13 and J is TRBJ2-5, with 12 bases lining up with TRBD2. The CDR3 has 19 amino acids. The ends lost 2 bases at V and 3 bases at J; junction bases unmatched: 13. The germline V gene encodes CDR1 PRHDT and CDR2 FYEKMQ (reference sequence).

In DNA, the CDR3 is TGTGCCACCAGCAGAGTCGGCGGGTCCACAGATACGCAGTATTTT. Translated, it gives CATSRVGGSTDTQYF. The genes are TRBV15 and TRBJ2-3; possible D gene TRBD2, 5 bases. V lost 1 base and J lost 2, with 10 bases in between. This CDR3 region has 15 residues. The germline CDR1 and CDR2 sequences are LNHNV and YYDKDF (reference sequence).

CDR3 sequence reads: CASRRTGSAEAFF. The CDR3 DNA reads as TGTGCCAGCAGACGGACAGGGTCTGCTGAAGCTTTCTTT. The V call is TRBV6-5, the J call TRBJ1-1, with 8 bases lining up with TRBD1. The CDR3 extends over 13 amino acids. The junction had 6 bases not matched to a gene; V was cut back by 6 bases and J by 6 bases. Germline V CDR1 and CDR2: MNHEY, SVGAGI.

The chain joins TRBV5-4 to TRBJ1-2; D gene uncertain. V lost 3 bases and J lost 3, with 12 bases in between. Germline assignment: CDR1 SGHNT and CDR2 YYREEE (reference sequence). CDR3 length equals 14 residues. CDR3 in DNA: TGTGCCAGCAGCTCACCTGACGGAGACTATGGCTACACCTTC. Its translation is CASSSPDGDYGYTF.

The chain links TRBV5-4 to TRBJ2-3; 10 nucleotides agree with TRBD1. Germline V gives CDR1 SGHNT, CDR2 YYREEE (reference sequence). V was clipped by 0 bases and J by 7 bases; unmatched bases: 8. This CDR3 comprises 16 residues. As DNA, the CDR3 is TGTGCCAGCAGCTTGGCCCCGGGACAGGGGACGTATACGCAGTATTTT. Protein product: CASSLAPGQGTYTQYF.

The gene calls are TRBV6-6 and TRBJ1-1; 7 nucleotides agree with TRBD1. The CDR3 totals 13 residues. Germline CDR1 reads MNHNY; CDR2 reads SVGAGI (reference sequence). With 5 bases clipped from V and 5 bases from J, the junction kept 5 bases outside the gene matches. CDR3 nucleotides: TGTGCCAGCAGTCGTCGACAGGGTACTGAAGCTTTCTTT. It codes for CASSRRQGTEAFF.

The J gene is TRBJ2-3, the V gene TRBV28, with 7 nucleotides matching TRBD1. Germline-derived CDR1 and CDR2 are MDHEN and SYDVKM. The CDR3 consists of 15 residues. J was trimmed by 4 bases and V by 3 bases; bases with no gene match: 7. CDR3 coding DNA: TGTGCCAGCAGTTTTCTCGGGACAGAGTCAGATACGCAGTATTTT. Amino acid sequence: CASSFLGTESDTQYF.

V is TRBV30 and J is TRBJ1-1, with D unclear. CDR1 GTSNPN and CDR2 SVGIG come from the germline V gene (reference sequence). The CDR3 runs to 14 residues. With 2 bases removed from V and 5 bases from J, the gap between germline ends came to 15 bases. In nucleotides, the CDR3 is TGTGCCTGGAGTCCCTTCCCTCGTCAGACTGAAGCTTTCTTT. It specifies CAWSPFPRQTEAFF. The variable domain in full, with the rest retrieved from reference TRBV30 and TRBJ1-1, is SQTIHQWPATLVQPVGSPLSLECTVEGTSNPNLYWYRQAAGRGLQLLFYSVGIGQISSEVPQNLSASRPQDRQFILSSKKLLLSDSGFYLCAWSPFPRQTEAFFGQGTRLTVV.